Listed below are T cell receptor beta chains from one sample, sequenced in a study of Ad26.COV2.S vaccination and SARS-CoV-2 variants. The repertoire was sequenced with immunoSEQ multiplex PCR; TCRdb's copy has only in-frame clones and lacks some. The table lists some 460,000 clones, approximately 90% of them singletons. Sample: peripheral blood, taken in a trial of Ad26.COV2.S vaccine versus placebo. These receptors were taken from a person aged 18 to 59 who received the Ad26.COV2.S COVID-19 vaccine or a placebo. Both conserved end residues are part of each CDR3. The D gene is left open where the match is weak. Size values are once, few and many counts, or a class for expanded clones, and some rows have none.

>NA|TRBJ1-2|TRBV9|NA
CASSPGGGGYGYTF
TGTGCCAGCAGCCCCGGTGGGGGTGGCTATGGCTACACCTTC
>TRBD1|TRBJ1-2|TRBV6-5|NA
CASSPRGHPSGYTF
TGTGCCAGCAGCCCCAGGGGGCACCCGAGTGGCTACACCTTC
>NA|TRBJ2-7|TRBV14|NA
CASSPGRGSYEQYF
TGTGCCAGCAGCCCAGGCAGGGGATCCTACGAGCAGTACTTC
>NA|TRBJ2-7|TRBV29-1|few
CSVETGQSTPYEQYF
TGCAGCGTTGAAACCGGACAGTCTACTCCGTACGAGCAGTACTTC
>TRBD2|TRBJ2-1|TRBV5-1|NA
CASSSLAGVGYNEQFF
TGCGCCAGCAGCTCACTAGCGGGAGTGGGGTACAATGAGCAGTTCTTC
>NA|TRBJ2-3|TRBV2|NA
CASSRIPGDTQYF
TGTGCCAGCTCCCGCATTCCCGGGGATACGCAGTATTTT
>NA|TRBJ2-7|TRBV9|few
CASSGRDNTYEQYF
TGTGCCAGCAGCGGAAGGGACAACACCTACGAGCAGTACTTC
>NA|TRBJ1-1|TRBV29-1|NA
CSVDEVGVAFF
TGCAGCGTTGATGAGGTGGGGGTAGCTTTCTTT
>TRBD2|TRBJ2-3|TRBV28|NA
CASSLRVAGDTQYF
TGTGCCAGCAGTTTAAGGGTAGCGGGAGATACGCAGTATTTT
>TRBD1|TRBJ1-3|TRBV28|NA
CASSRGTGSGAFRNTIYF
TGTGCCAGCAGCCGGGGGACAGGGAGTGGGGCTTTTAGGAACACCATATATTTT
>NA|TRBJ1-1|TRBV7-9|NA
CASSDTEAFF
TGTGCCAGCAGTGACACTGAAGCTTTCTTT
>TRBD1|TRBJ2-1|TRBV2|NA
CASSVRQGGNFYNEQFF
TGTGCCAGCAGTGTAAGACAGGGGGGGAATTTCTACAATGAGCAGTTCTTC
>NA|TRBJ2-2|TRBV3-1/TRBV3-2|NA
CASSVIPGRKTGELFF
TGTGCCAGCAGCGTAATTCCGGGACGAAAAACCGGGGAGCTGTTTTTT
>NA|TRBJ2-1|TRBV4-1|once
CASSQASHNEQFF
TGCGCCAGCAGCCAAGCCAGCCACAATGAGCAGTTCTTC
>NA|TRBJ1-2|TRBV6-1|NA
CASSETPSYGYTF
TGTGCCAGCAGTGAAACACCTTCCTATGGCTACACCTTC
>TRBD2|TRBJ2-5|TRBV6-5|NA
CASSYGTSVGTQYF
TGTGCCAGCAGTTACGGTACTAGCGTGGGGACCCAGTACTTC
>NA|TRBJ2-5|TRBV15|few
CATSRPYGAGSETQYF
TGTGCCACCAGCAGACCCTACGGGGCCGGTTCGGAGACCCAGTACTTC
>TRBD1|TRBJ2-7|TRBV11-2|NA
CASRKAAGTGPIEQYF
TGTGCCAGCAGGAAGGCGGCCGGGACAGGGCCAATCGAGCAGTACTTC
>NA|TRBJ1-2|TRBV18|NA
CASSPDTGYGYTF
TGTGCCAGCTCACCAGATACAGGGTATGGCTACACCTTC